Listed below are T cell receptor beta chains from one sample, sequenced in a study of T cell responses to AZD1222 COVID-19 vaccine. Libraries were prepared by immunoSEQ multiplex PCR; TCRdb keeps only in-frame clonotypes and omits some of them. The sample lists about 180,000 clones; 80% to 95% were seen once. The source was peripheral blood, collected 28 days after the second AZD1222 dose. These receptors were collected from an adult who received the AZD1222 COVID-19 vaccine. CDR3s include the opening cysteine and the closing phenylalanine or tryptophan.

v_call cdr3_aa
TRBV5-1 CASSLPGQSTDTQYF
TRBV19 CASLGQGIYGYTF
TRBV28 CASSLYGGLRGYTF
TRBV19 CASSIGQVGNQPQHF
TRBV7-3 CASSLMEGAWTQYF
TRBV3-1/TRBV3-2 CASSQDLYEQYF
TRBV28 CASSLGRGEQYF
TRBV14 CASSQVEGAAVELFF
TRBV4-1 CASSQEETQLGGQFF
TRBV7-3 CASSPSGGANEQFF
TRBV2 CASSARLDYNEQFF
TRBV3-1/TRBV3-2 CASSQDKGNCNQPQHF
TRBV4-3 CASSQPDRNNQPQHF
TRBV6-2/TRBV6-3 CASSSASSAVRLNEKLFF
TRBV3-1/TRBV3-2 CASWGNTGELFF
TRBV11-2 CASSLVGPGTQYF
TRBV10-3 CASGDSFSYEQYF
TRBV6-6 CASTPLGSSPLHF
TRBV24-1 CATSDAYYEKLFF
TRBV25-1 CASSELSGNPNSPLHF
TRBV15 CATSTRKLGVRETQYF
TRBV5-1 CASSLAGESQPQHF
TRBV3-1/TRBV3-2 CASSQDQSGFNSPLHF
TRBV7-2 CASSKGQGGYNEKLFF
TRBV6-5 CASSLSPGGVNEAFF
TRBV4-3 CASSPVSTSWVHEQFF
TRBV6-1 CASSQASGGGRVEQFF
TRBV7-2 CASSQWTSGGLNEQFF
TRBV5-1 CASSQGTGGGDTQYF